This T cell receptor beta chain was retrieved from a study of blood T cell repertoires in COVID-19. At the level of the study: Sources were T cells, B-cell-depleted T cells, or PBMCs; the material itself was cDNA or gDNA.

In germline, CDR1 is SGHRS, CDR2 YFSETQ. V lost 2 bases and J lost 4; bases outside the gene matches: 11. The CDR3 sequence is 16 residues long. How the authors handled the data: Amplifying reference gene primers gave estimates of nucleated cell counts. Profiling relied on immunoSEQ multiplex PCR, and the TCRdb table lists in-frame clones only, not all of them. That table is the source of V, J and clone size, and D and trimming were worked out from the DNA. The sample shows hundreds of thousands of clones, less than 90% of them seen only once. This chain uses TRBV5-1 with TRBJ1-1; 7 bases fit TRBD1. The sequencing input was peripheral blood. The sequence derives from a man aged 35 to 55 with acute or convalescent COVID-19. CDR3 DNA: TGCGCCAGCAGCTTAAGGGACAGCCGGGGAATCACTGAAGCTTTCTTT. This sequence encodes CASSLRDSRGITEAFF.